This T cell receptor (beta chain) was recorded in a study of naive and memory T cell subsets. Study observations and caveats: In CD4 and CD8 cells, diversity dropped from naive through EMRA. The power law exponent of TCR abundance differed between naive and memory cells.

Two oligonucleotides, mixed equimolar, formed the beta constant-region primer covering TRBC1 and TRBC2. The cDNA 3' end received a ligated single-stranded oligonucleotide carrying the SP2 primer and a 12-nucleotide UMI. Nested alpha and beta constant-region primers with the SP2 primer drove four PCR rounds on ligated cDNA. TCRdb re-called the UMI-ligation and nested PCR reads with MiXCR, one entry per CDR3 protein. The table lists under 150,000 distinct CDR3 sequences, approximately 15% of them singletons. Turning to this clonotype: Its antigen is undetermined.

Deletions cut 6 bases from V and 0 bases from J, with 15 bases between. CDR3 size: 16 residues. The germline V gene has CDR1 MNHEY and CDR2 SVGEGT. Sequencing used naive CD4+ T cells from blood. This sequence originates from a human donor in good health. The genes are TRBV6-2 or TRBV6-3 and TRBJ1-5, with D tentatively TRBD1 (5 bases). CDR3 residues: CASRSGTPYSNQPQHF. As DNA, the CDR3 is TGTGCCAGCAGGAGCGGGACCCCCTATAGCAATCAGCCCCAGCATTTT.